What follows are 5 T cell receptor beta chains derived from one specimen sequenced in a study of chemoradiotherapy in HPV16-positive cancers. The repertoire was sequenced with immunoSEQ multiplex PCR; TCRdb's copy has only in-frame clones and lacks some. In the table there are roughly 10,000 clones, around 83% of which are singletons. Sequences were derived from tumor tissue, sampled from a patient who underwent chemoradiotherapy. Receptors originate from a human donor with HPV-associated anogenital cancer.

To note about this clone: Other nucleotide sequences in the sample specify the same CDR3. The chain employs TRBV7-3 and TRBJ1-1, with D hard to call. Looked up from germline, CDR1 is SGHTA and CDR2 is FQGTGA. Between the trimmed V and J ends, which lost 1 base and 1 base, there was a span of 4 bases. The CDR3 extends over 13 amino acids. CDR3 nucleotide sequence: TGTGCCAGCAGCTTAAGGGGGAACACTGAAGCTTTCTTT. Residues: CASSLRGNTEAFF. Together with reference TRBV7-3 and TRBJ1-1, the CDR3 gives the full variable domain: GAGVSQTPSNKVTEKGKYVELRCDPISGHTALYWYRQSLGQGPEFLIYFQGTGAADDSGLPNDRFFAVRPEGSVSTLKIQRTERGDSAVYLCASSLRGNTEAFFGQGTRLTVV.

This CDR3 is CASSPVGGAAPDTQYF. In nucleotides, the CDR3 is TGTGCCAGCAGCCCTGTCGGGGGGGCCGCCCCAGATACGCAGTATTTT. The chain is built from TRBV2 and TRBJ2-3, with 8 bases aligning to TRBD2. The CDR3 loop spans 16 amino acids. J gave up 4 bases and V 6 bases, and 12 bases lay outside the gene matches. The germline CDR1 and CDR2 sequences are SNHLY and FYNNEI. The whole variable domain, remainder taken from reference TRBV2 and TRBJ2-3, is EPEVTQTPSHQVTQMGQEVILRCVPISNHLYFYWYRQILGQKVEFLVSFYNNEISEKSEIFDDQFSVERPDGSNFTLKIRSTKLEDSAMYFCASSPVGGAAPDTQYFGPGTRLTVL.

CDR3 amino acids: CASSLGDRNRNTEAFF. The CDR3 coding sequence is TGCGCCAGCAGCTTGGGCGACAGGAACCGGAACACTGAAGCTTTCTTT. This sequence joins TRBV5-1 and TRBJ1-1, with TRBD1 as a possible D gene (6 bases). V lost 0 bases and J lost 1, with 13 bases in between. Germline CDR1 reads SGHRS; CDR2 reads YFSETQ. This CDR3 region has 16 residues.

The chain combines TRBV7-9 with TRBJ2-7, with D hard to call. The CDR3 has 15 amino acids. Trimming stripped 5 bases from V and 7 bases from J, with 21 bases between. CDR1 SEHNR and CDR2 FQNEAQ come from the germline V gene (reference sequence). CDR3 protein: CASSRTHGPRREQYF. The CDR3 DNA reads as TGTGCCAGCAGCCGGACGCACGGCCCAAGGCGGGAGCAGTACTTC. The variable domain in full, completed from reference TRBV7-9 and TRBJ2-7, reads DTGVSQNPRHKITKRGQNVTFRCDPISEHNRLYWYRQTLGQGPEFLTYFQNEAQLEKSRLLSDRFSAERPKGSFSTLEIQRTEQGDSAMYLCASSRTHGPRREQYFGPGTRLTVT.

The chain combines TRBV29-1 with TRBJ2-1; perhaps TRBD1 as D (5 bases). V lost 7 bases and J lost 6, with 13 bases in between. The CDR3 totals 12 residues. From germline, CDR1 is SQVTM and CDR2 ANQGSEA. CDR3 protein: CSAHQGSNEQFF. CDR3 coding DNA: TGCAGCGCCCACCAGGGTAGCAATGAGCAGTTCTTC.